This TCR beta chain appears in the sequencing data of a study of beta chain features in type 1 diabetes. About the research overall: Similarity in age, gender and cell yields was seen between patients and healthy donors. General study points: TCRB CDR3 length was moderately but significantly reduced in all four CD4+ subsets of Type 1 diabetes patients.

This clone appeared a few times. Its antigen is not identified. CDR1 and CDR2 from the germline V gene are MNHEY and SVGAGI. This CDR3 has 14 residues. Trimming at V came to 9 bases and at J to 1 base, leaving 8 bases not matched to a gene. What was sequenced were expressed TCRB transcripts, since all of the isolated RNA had been reverse transcribed. Repertoires were generated with immunoSEQ multiplex PCR, while TCRdb's copy carries only in-frame clones and drops some. The sample lists around 150,000 clones, around 8% occurring once. In total, each donor contributed a single heparinised blood draw that averaged around 100 mL. Sorted CD4+ subsets: naive, central memory, regulatory, stem cell-like memory (CD45RO/CCR7/CD25/CD127/CD95/CD27 panel).

This clonotype was obtained from a woman under 30 with type 1 diabetes. The V and J genes are TRBV6-5 and TRBJ2-7, with TRBD1 identical over 8 bases. Sequences were obtained from central memory CD4+ T cells from blood. DNA of the CDR3: TGTGCCAGAGACCTAGGACAGGGTTCCTACGAGCAGTACTTC. This gives the protein CARDLGQGSYEQYF.